The T cell receptor beta chain described here comes from a study of blood T cell repertoires in COVID-19. At the level of the study: Samples taken during acute and convalescent COVID-19 were collected in the United States, Italy and Spain. T cells, B-cell-depleted T cells, or PBMCs supplied cDNA or gDNA.

As originally analysed: Reference gene primer amplification gave nucleated cell count estimates. Profiled with immunoSEQ multiplex PCR; TCRdb holds only in-frame clones, not every one. V, J and clone size derive from that table, while D and trimming were established from the DNA sequence. Among roughly 260,000 clones listed, about 89% were seen once. V shed 6 bases and J shed 1 base, with 10 bases lying between them. Germline assignment: CDR1 MNHEY and CDR2 SVGAGI. CDR3 length equals 13 residues. This rearrangement joins TRBV6-5 to TRBJ2-7, with a possible D match to TRBD2 (5 bases). This clonotype originated in a woman between 45 and 60 years old with acute or convalescent COVID-19. The sample comprised peripheral blood. This CDR3 is CASRGSGSYEQYF. CDR3 in DNA: TGTGCCAGCAGGGGGAGCGGATCCTACGAGCAGTACTTC.